These 24 T cell receptor beta chains share one sample of origin, sequenced in a study of Ad26.COV2.S vaccination and SARS-CoV-2 variants listed by TCRdb under 2021. Receptor amplification or capture employed the immunoSEQ multiplex PCR assay. TCRdb holds this immuneACCESS table with in-frame rearrangements only. Some clones are missing; in checked studies, unresolved V genes explain under half, and the rest has no known cause. The sample table contains around 320,000 clones; only one count was recorded for 70% to 90% of them. More than 1.5% of the sample belongs to the ten largest clones. Reading the label with the study, this specimen's treatment or condition is: roughly 18 received Ad26.COV2.S at low or high dose, single or two shots; 5 received placebo; per-sample allocation not given. For vaccine and placebo recipients, the sequenced repertoires came from samples collected on day 63 after the first injection.

The sample was peripheral blood, taken in a trial of Ad26.COV2.S vaccine versus placebo. The origin of the receptors is a person between 18 and 60 years old who received the Ad26.COV2.S COVID-19 vaccine or a placebo.

In its sample, this clone was seen a few times. This rearrangement joins TRBV18 to TRBJ2-7; no reliable D call. CDR3 length: 13 amino acids. V lost 3 bases, J lost 2 bases, and 8 bases lay in between. The germline V gene encodes CDR1 KGHSH and CDR2 LQKENI. CDR3 DNA sequence: TGTGCCAGCTCACCCCCTCGGACCTACGAGCAGTACTTC. Protein sequence: CASSPPRTYEQYF.

V usage is TRBV6-5 and J usage is TRBJ1-3; D is ambiguous. The CDR3 runs to 14 residues. Germline loops: CDR1 MNHEY, CDR2 SVGAGI. Trimming removed 8 bases from V and 0 bases from J, with 11 bases in between. The CDR3 region has the DNA TGTGCCAGCGGAACAGATTTCTCTGGAAACACCATATATTTT. Amino acid sequence: CASGTDFSGNTIYF.

This chain links TRBV6-5 with TRBJ1-1, with 10 bases fitting TRBD1. This CDR3 is 16 amino acids long. Germline V gene lookup returns CDR1 MNHEY and CDR2 SVGAGI. V shed 4 bases, J shed 5 bases, and the junction held 10 bases outside the gene matches. Here the CDR3 DNA reads TGTGCCAGCAGTTTATCGAGGACAGGGGGATTTACTGAAGCTTTCTTT. Translating it yields CASSLSRTGGFTEAFF.

The rearrangement links TRBV4-3 to TRBJ2-3, with TRBD2 as a possible D gene (5 bases). The CDR3 is 20 residues long. Germline V gives CDR1 LGHNA, CDR2 YSLEER. V dropped 9 bases and J dropped 0 bases, with 31 bases sitting between them. The CDR3 sequence: CASGVGERESIPPSTDTQYF. In DNA form, the CDR3 reads TGCGCCAGTGGAGTTGGAGAGAGGGAATCCATCCCGCCTAGCACAGATACGCAGTATTTT.

The V and J genes are TRBV7-2 and TRBJ2-3, with 13 bases fitting TRBD2. Germline-derived CDR1 and CDR2 are SGHTA and FQGNSA. The CDR3 runs to 16 residues. V shed 1 base and J 8 bases; nucleotides not matched to a gene: 6. DNA for the CDR3: TGTGCCAGCAGCTTAGGCCTACTAGCGGGGGGGCCTACGCAGTATTTT. It encodes CASSLGLLAGGPTQYF.

V and J are TRBV29-1 and TRBJ1-1, with D possibly TRBD1 on 5 matching bases. CDR1 and CDR2 from the germline V gene are SQVTM and ANQGSEA. The CDR3 covers 13 residues. V dropped 3 bases and J dropped 1 base, with 9 bases sitting between them. The CDR3 DNA reads as TGCAGCGTTGACAGGGACTCGAACACTGAAGCTTTCTTT. It codes for CSVDRDSNTEAFF.

The chain carries TRBV5-5 and TRBJ2-1, with D unclear. CDR3 length: 15 residues. V shed 0 bases and J shed 0 bases, with 7 bases lying between them. The germline gives CDR1 SGHKS, CDR2 YYEKEE (reference sequence). The CDR3 reads CASSLEGSSYNEQFF. The CDR3 nucleotides are TGTGCCAGCAGCTTGGAAGGCAGCTCCTACAATGAGCAGTTCTTC.

This chain uses TRBV5-1 with TRBJ2-2; D remains unclear. V was pared by 1 base and J by 6 bases, with 13 bases between. CDR1 is SGHRS, CDR2 YFSETQ, per germline. There are 15 residues in the CDR3. CDR3 in amino acids: CASSLMVVGAGELFF. The CDR3 region has the DNA TGCGCCAGCAGCTTGATGGTAGTTGGGGCCGGGGAGCTGTTTTTT. The whole variable domain, filled in from reference TRBV5-1 and TRBJ2-2, reads KAGVTQTPRYLIKTRGQQVTLSCSPISGHRSVSWYQQTPGQGLQFLFEYFSETQRNKGNFPGRFSGRQFSNSRSEMNVSTLELGDSALYLCASSLMVVGAGELFFGEGSRLTVL.

This chain joins TRBV12-5 and TRBJ1-1; weak D call: TRBD1 (6 bases). Germline assignment: CDR1 LGHNT and CDR2 FRNRAP. Deletions cut 6 bases from V and 11 bases from J, with 19 bases between. This CDR3 is built from 13 residues. CDR3 protein: CASGYSGVVRAFF. CDR3 in DNA: TGTGCTAGTGGGTACTCAGGGGTTGTGAGGGCTTTCTTT.

The sample holds one count of this clone. The V call is TRBV13, the J call TRBJ2-7; the D gene is possibly TRBD2 (6 bases). Germline assignment: CDR1 PRHDT and CDR2 FYEKMQ (reference sequence). The CDR3 totals 16 residues. Between the trimmed V and J ends, which lost 5 bases and 7 bases, there was a span of 24 bases. CDR3 residues: CASSGPPDAGPGEQYF. CDR3 nucleotides: TGTGCCAGCAGCGGCCCCCCAGACGCGGGGCCGGGTGAGCAGTACTTC.

The CDR3 here is CASSYGTVEGYTF. CDR3 in DNA: TGTGCCAGCAGTTACGGGACAGTAGAAGGCTACACCTTC. This chain links TRBV12-3 or TRBV12-4 with TRBJ1-2; TRBD1 matches at 7 bases. Trimming cost V 4 bases and J 8 bases; bases outside gene matches: 7. The CDR3 totals 13 residues.

The chain joins TRBV5-1 to TRBJ2-5; D might be TRBD1 (6 bases). V dropped 6 bases and J dropped 5 bases, with 17 bases sitting between them. CDR1 is SGHRS and CDR2 is YFSETQ in the germline V gene. The CDR3 loop spans 14 amino acids. The DNA of the CDR3 is TGCGCCAGCATGCCCCTTTGGGGGCAGGAGACCCAGTACTTC. It yields the protein CASMPLWGQETQYF.

The V and J genes are TRBV6-5 and TRBJ1-2, with D possibly matching TRBD1 (6 bases). This CDR3 spans 15 amino acids. The V and J ends lost 6 bases and 0 bases respectively, with 14 bases between them. Germline V CDR1 and CDR2: MNHEY, SVGAGI. In DNA form, the CDR3 reads TGTGCCAGCAGCCTTAAACGGACAGCTAACTATGGCTACACCTTC. Translating it yields CASSLKRTANYGYTF.

V is TRBV5-4 and J is TRBJ1-1, with D perhaps TRBD1 (6 bases). The CDR3 is 15 residues long. Trimming stripped 7 bases from V and 2 bases from J, with 18 bases between. Germline CDR1 SGHNT, CDR2 YYREEE (reference sequence). CDR3 sequence reads: CASAWGRGENTEAFF. The CDR3 DNA is TGTGCCAGCGCGTGGGGGCGTGGGGAAAACACTGAAGCTTTCTTT.

This clone was counted a single time. The genes are TRBV19 and TRBJ1-2; D is uncertain. V was clipped by 4 bases and J by 6 bases, with 15 bases between them. The CDR3 extends over 14 amino acids. The germline CDR1 and CDR2 sequences are LNHDA and SQIVND (reference sequence). The CDR3 protein is CASSNRALVDGYTF. CDR3 DNA: TGTGCCAGTAGTAATCGGGCCCTTGTTGATGGCTACACCTTC.

The chain uses TRBV19 and TRBJ2-7, with D perhaps TRBD1 or TRBD2 (5 bases each). Germline V lookup: CDR1 LNHDA, CDR2 SQIVND (reference sequence). The CDR3 is 12 amino acids. Written as DNA, the CDR3 is TGTGCGTGGCGAGGGGCCGTGGACGAGCAGTACTTC. Protein: CAWRGAVDEQYF.

The chain combines TRBV30 with TRBJ1-4; TRBD1 is a possible D gene (5 bases). The length of the CDR3 is 16 residues. V lost 2 bases to trimming and J lost 6 bases, with 19 bases between them. Germline V CDR1 and CDR2: GTSNPN, SVGIG (reference sequence). CDR3 nucleotides: TGTGCCTGGAGTCAGACGCGGTCCCGGGGCCATGAAAAACTGTTTTTT. Its translation is CAWSQTRSRGHEKLFF.

The chain combines TRBV28 with TRBJ2-2, with D perhaps matching TRBD1 (5 bases). The V end lost 7 bases, the J end lost 1 base, and 13 bases lay between the germline ends. Germline CDR1 is MDHEN and CDR2 is SYDVKM. The CDR3 has 15 amino acids. The CDR3, as DNA: TGTGCCAGCACTCTAGGGGCAGGGAACACCGGGGAGCTGTTTTTT. Protein sequence: CASTLGAGNTGELFF.

This chain uses TRBV18 with TRBJ1-6, with 9 bases lining up with TRBD1. The CDR3 totals 16 residues. The germline V gene has CDR1 KGHSH and CDR2 LQKENI. The V segment lost 3 bases and the J segment 5 bases; nucleotides outside the gene matches: 5. CDR3 region: CASSPATGGNNSPLHF. CDR3 nucleotide sequence: TGTGCCAGCTCACCGGCAACAGGGGGCAATAATTCACCCCTCCACTTT.

This clone was detected only once. This chain links TRBV6-5 with TRBJ1-4; no clear D. The germline V gene encodes CDR1 MNHEY and CDR2 SVGAGI. V gave up 6 bases and J gave up 0 bases, with 11 bases separating them. The CDR3 spans 15 residues. The CDR3 sequence is CASSPFGTTNEKLFF. The CDR3 DNA is TGTGCCAGCAGCCCCTTTGGGACAACTAATGAAAAACTGTTTTTT.

This clone was counted many times. The genes are TRBV7-2 and TRBJ2-2; tentatively, D is TRBD1 or TRBD2 (6 bases each). Trimming cost V 2 bases and J 3 bases, with 10 bases left between them. CDR1 and CDR2 (germline): SGHTA, FQGNSA. The CDR3 covers 15 residues. Written as DNA, the CDR3 is TGTGCCAGCAGCTTAATGAGGGGGGACACCGGGGAGCTGTTTTTT. Protein product: CASSLMRGDTGELFF.

The V gene is TRBV5-1, the J gene TRBJ2-4; tentatively, D is TRBD2 (5 bases). The CDR3 covers 15 residues. The germline V and J ends were trimmed by 1 base and 3 bases, with 11 bases remaining between them. The germline V gene encodes CDR1 SGHRS and CDR2 YFSETQ. The CDR3 DNA follows: TGCGCCAGCAGCTTGCTTCGAGAGGGCAAAAACATTCAGTACTTC. Translation: CASSLLREGKNIQYF.

V gene TRBV4-3 combines with J gene TRBJ2-7, with TRBD1 matching 7 bases. The germline CDR1 and CDR2 sequences are LGHNA and YSLEER. J lost 2 bases, V lost 0 bases, and 7 bases had no gene match. This CDR3 has 16 residues. The CDR3 spells CASSQDSGTVAYEQYF. CDR3 DNA: TGCGCCAGCAGCCAAGATTCCGGGACAGTAGCCTACGAGCAGTACTTC.

The V call is TRBV5-8, the J call TRBJ2-3, with 12 bases fitting TRBD1. Germline CDR1 is SGHTS and CDR2 is YDEGEE. This CDR3 contains 16 residues. V dropped 5 bases and J dropped 5; count of bases not matched to a gene: 9. The DNA for the CDR3 is TGTGCCAGCAGTATTCCGGGACAGGGGGCGGGAGATACGCAGTATTTT. Protein: CASSIPGQGAGDTQYF.